These 22 T cell receptor beta chains originate from one sample sequenced in a study of CD4 T cells in relation to SARS-CoV-2 and coronaviruses. No antigen has been identified for these receptors. The assay was immunoSEQ multiplex PCR, and TCRdb's table has in-frame clones only and misses some. Counted here are about 34,000 clones, about 76% occurring once; the ten biggest clones make up nearly 3.5%. Sequencing was done on a sample of memory CD4+ T cells from PBMCs, cultured in vitro. All receptors come from an adult with COVID-19.

J is TRBJ2-5 and V is TRBV28; possibly TRBD1 or TRBD2 for D (7 bases each). Trimming cost V 4 bases and J 5 bases, with 17 bases left between them. The germline gives CDR1 MDHEN, CDR2 SYDVKM. This CDR3 is built from 15 residues. The CDR3 DNA follows: TGTGCCAGCAGTTCTGTGGGGGAGGGACAGGAGACCCAGTACTTC. Translating it yields CASSSVGEGQETQYF.

The CDR3, as DNA: TGTGCCAGCAGTGAATGGAGACAGGGGGAGACCCAGTACTTC. It codes for CASSEWRQGETQYF. The rearrangement uses TRBV25-1 and TRBJ2-5; 8 nucleotides agree with TRBD1. The CDR3 has 14 residues. Germline V gene sequence: CDR1 MGHDK, CDR2 SYGVNS. The trim removed 1 base at V and 5 bases at J, leaving 3 bases unmatched. The full variable domain, its missing parts supplied by reference TRBV25-1 and TRBJ2-5, is EADIYQTPRYLVIGTGKKITLECSQTMGHDKMYWYQQDPGMELHLIHYSYGVNSTEKGDLSSESTVSRIRTEHFPLTLESARPSHTSQYLCASSEWRQGETQYFGPGTRLLVL.

The rearrangement uses TRBV24-1 and TRBJ2-3, with TRBD2 matching over 12 bases. Trimming cost V 9 bases and J 5 bases; bases outside gene matches: 11. Germline lookup yields CDR1 KGHDR and CDR2 SFDVKD. CDR3 length equals 16 residues. The CDR3 here is CATGTSGSGLGDTQYF. In DNA, the CDR3 is TGTGCCACCGGGACTAGCGGGTCTGGTTTAGGAGATACGCAGTATTTT.

The chain recombines TRBV10-3 with TRBJ1-1; D not certain. This CDR3 is built from 13 residues. The germline V gene encodes CDR1 ENHRY and CDR2 SYGVKD. V was clipped by 6 bases and J by 2 bases, with 10 bases between them. CDR3 region: CAIRSVGNTEAFF. CDR3 in DNA: TGTGCCATCAGGTCGGTTGGTAACACTGAAGCTTTCTTT.

The chain links TRBV27 to TRBJ2-1, with D unclear. Germline V gene lookup returns CDR1 MNHEY and CDR2 SMNVEV (reference sequence). CDR3 length: 12 amino acids. V was shortened by 3 bases and J by 9 bases, with 9 bases between the two germline ends. This chain's CDR3 is CASSLDGFEQFF. The CDR3 bases are TGTGCCAGCAGTTTGGATGGGTTTGAGCAGTTCTTC.

V is TRBV5-5 and J is TRBJ2-3; D unresolved. There are 14 residues in the CDR3. V was shortened by 5 bases and J by 1 base, with 11 bases between the two germline ends. Germline V gene data show CDR1 as SGHKS and CDR2 as YYEKEE (reference sequence). Here the CDR3 DNA reads TGTGCCAGCAGGCCCAATTTTGGCACAGATACGCAGTATTTT. This encodes CASRPNFGTDTQYF.

This sequence joins TRBV19 and TRBJ2-3, with TRBD2 as a possible D gene (5 bases). V gave up 10 bases and J gave up 4 bases, with 9 bases separating them. The length of the CDR3 is 11 residues. The germline CDR1 and CDR2 sequences are LNHDA and SQIVND (reference sequence). The CDR3 region has the DNA TGTGCCACCCAGAGGGCAGATACGCAGTATTTT. Translated: CATQRADTQYF.

V usage is TRBV9 and J usage is TRBJ1-2; 8 bases map to TRBD1. This CDR3 has 15 amino acids. CDR1 SGDLS and CDR2 YYNGEE come from the germline V gene. Germline trimming cut 3 bases from V and 1 base from J; bases unmatched to any gene: 5. CDR3 sequence reads: CASSAGQGINYGYTF. The CDR3, as DNA: TGTGCCAGCAGCGCTGGACAGGGAATTAACTATGGCTACACCTTC. The full variable domain, rest sourced from reference TRBV9 and TRBJ1-2, is DSGVTQTPKHLITATGQRVTLRCSPRSGDLSVYWYQQSLDQGLQFLIQYYNGEERAKGNILERFSAQQFPDLHSELNLSSLELGDSALYFCASSAGQGINYGYTFGSGTRLTVV.

The chain couples TRBV7-2 to TRBJ2-7; tentative D call: TRBD1 (5 bases). Trimming stripped 0 bases from V and 5 bases from J, with 5 bases between. The CDR3 is made up of 12 amino acids. Germline loops: CDR1 SGHTA, CDR2 FQGNSA. CDR3 in amino acids: CASSLAGHEQYF. As DNA, the CDR3 is TGTGCCAGCAGCTTAGCGGGGCACGAGCAGTACTTC.

V gene TRBV6-5 combines with J gene TRBJ2-6; TRBD1 aligns across 7 bases. With V trimmed by 6 bases and J by 2 bases, 4 bases remained unmatched. The CDR3 is 15 residues long. Germline-derived CDR1 and CDR2 are MNHEY and SVGAGI. The CDR3 loop reads CASRGTGAGANVLTF. The CDR3 DNA sequence: TGTGCCAGCAGGGGCACAGGGGCTGGGGCCAACGTCCTGACTTTC.

Only one count was recorded for this clone. This sequence joins TRBV5-5 and TRBJ1-4; 7 bases are a match to TRBD1. Trimming removed 0 bases from V and 10 bases from J; junction bases left unmatched: 12. Per the germline V gene, CDR1 is SGHKS and CDR2 is YYEKEE (reference sequence). The CDR3 runs to 16 residues. Here the CDR3 DNA reads TGTGCCAGCAGCTTGGAACCGATCGCAGGGGGAGGAAAACTGTTTTTT. It codes for CASSLEPIAGGGKLFF.

V and J are TRBV6-2 or TRBV6-3 and TRBJ1-1; no clear D gene. The V and J ends lost 2 bases and 3 bases respectively, with 7 bases between them. The CDR3 consists of 13 residues. Germline lookup yields CDR1 MNHEY and CDR2 SVGEGT. In DNA form, the CDR3 reads TGTGCCAGCAGTTACGTGGGGTACACTGAAGCTTTCTTT. This encodes CASSYVGYTEAFF.

The rearrangement uses TRBV7-9 and TRBJ1-6; 8 bases align to TRBD1. The germline gives CDR1 SEHNR, CDR2 FQNEAQ (reference sequence). The CDR3 has 17 residues. Trimming removed 0 bases from V and 12 bases from J; junction bases left unmatched: 13. The CDR3 sequence: CASSLAGRGRFGGPLHF. The CDR3 bases are TGTGCCAGCAGCTTAGCCGGCAGGGGGCGGTTTGGAGGACCCCTCCACTTT.

This sequence joins TRBV4-1 and TRBJ2-7, with D maybe TRBD2 (5 bases). Germline V gives CDR1 MGHRA, CDR2 YSYEKL. The germline V and J ends were trimmed by 8 bases and 8 bases, with 13 bases remaining between them. The CDR3 runs 11 residues. The chain's CDR3 is CASGEFGQQYF. For the CDR3, the DNA is TGCGCCAGCGGGGAGTTCGGACAGCAGTACTTC.

In its sample, this clone was seen a few times. The rearrangement joins TRBV7-2 to TRBJ2-4, with D uncertain. V gave up 5 bases and J gave up 6 bases, with 14 bases separating them. CDR3 length equals 14 residues. The germline CDR1 and CDR2 sequences are SGHTA and FQGNSA. The CDR3 DNA reads TGTGCCAGCAGCCCCTGGACGGGTCGAAACATTCAGTACTTC. As protein: CASSPWTGRNIQYF.

The count of this clone is one. The CDR3 DNA follows: TGTGCCAGCAGCTTTACTAGCGATTTCACAGATACGCAGTATTTT. Protein sequence: CASSFTSDFTDTQYF. The V call is TRBV7-2, the J call TRBJ2-3, with 7 positions matching TRBD2. The germline gives CDR1 SGHTA, CDR2 FQGNSA. The CDR3 runs to 15 residues. After removal of 3 bases from V and 2 bases from J, the junction contained 5 bases not matched to a gene.

The chain recombines TRBV28 with TRBJ1-4, with D tentatively TRBD1 (5 bases). The length of the CDR3 is 14 residues. V lost 6 bases to trimming and J lost 6 bases, with 14 bases between them. Germline V gives CDR1 MDHEN, CDR2 SYDVKM. In DNA, the CDR3 is TGTGCCAGCAGCGGGGCGGGGTGGGATGAAAAACTGTTTTTT. It is translated as CASSGAGWDEKLFF.

The genes are TRBV30 and TRBJ2-7; possibly TRBD1 or TRBD2 for D (5 bases each). The germline CDR1 and CDR2 sequences are GTSNPN and SVGIG (reference sequence). This CDR3 comprises 15 residues. V was trimmed by 0 bases and J by 0 bases, leaving 12 bases between them. CDR3 protein: CAWSVSEGRSYEQYF. CDR3 DNA sequence: TGTGCCTGGAGTGTCTCAGAGGGACGCTCCTACGAGCAGTACTTC.

The chain is built from TRBV11-2 and TRBJ2-3, with a tentative D call TRBD1 (5 bases). The V gene lost 5 bases and the J gene lost 3 bases, with 21 bases spanning the gap. CDR3 length: 17 amino acids. In germline, CDR1 is SGHAT, CDR2 FQNNGV. CDR3 sequence reads: CASSPSWGRGFTDTQYF. The CDR3 DNA is TGTGCCAGCAGCCCCTCTTGGGGCCGCGGTTTTACAGATACGCAGTATTTT.

The table lists this clone with a count of one. The V and J genes are TRBV6-1 and TRBJ1-1, with a possible D match to TRBD1 (6 bases). CDR3 size: 14 residues. Germline CDR1 reads MNHNS; CDR2 reads SASEGT. V was clipped by 0 bases and J by 5 bases, with 10 bases between them. In nucleotides, the CDR3 is TGTGCCAGCAGTGAAGCTGGCAGGGGTACTGAAGCTTTCTTT. It codes for CASSEAGRGTEAFF.

The chain carries TRBV29-1 and TRBJ1-3; D unclear. CDR3 length: 14 amino acids. Germline V gives CDR1 SQVTM, CDR2 ANQGSEA. Deletions cut 3 bases from V and 4 bases from J, with 13 bases between. In nucleotides, the CDR3 is TGCAGCGTTGAGACCGGTACGGCAGGAAACACCATATATTTT. Translating it yields CSVETGTAGNTIYF.

V and J are TRBV6-5 and TRBJ2-7; 7 bases agree with TRBD1. Per germline, CDR1 MNHEY and CDR2 SVGAGI. J was trimmed by 2 bases and V by 6 bases; bases with no gene match: 4. The CDR3 is 13 residues long. This chain's CDR3 is CASRGTATYEQYF. Here the CDR3 DNA reads TGTGCCAGCAGGGGGACAGCAACCTACGAGCAGTACTTC.